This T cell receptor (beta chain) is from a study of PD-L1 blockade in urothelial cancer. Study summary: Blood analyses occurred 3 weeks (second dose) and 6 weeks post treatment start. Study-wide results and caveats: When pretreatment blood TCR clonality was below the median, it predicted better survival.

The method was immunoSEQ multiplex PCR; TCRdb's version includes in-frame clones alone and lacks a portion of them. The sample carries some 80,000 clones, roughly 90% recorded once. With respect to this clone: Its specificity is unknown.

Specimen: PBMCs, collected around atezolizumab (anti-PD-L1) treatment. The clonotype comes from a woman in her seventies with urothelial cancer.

The CDR3 nucleotides read TGCGCCAGCAGCTTCCCTAGCCCGGGGGAAGCTTTCTTT. This codes for CASSFPSPGEAFF. The rearrangement uses TRBV5-1 and TRBJ1-1; D is unclear. The V gene's germline CDR1 is SGHRS and CDR2 YFSETQ. Trimming cost V 2 bases and J 8 bases, with 13 bases left between them. The CDR3 loop spans 13 amino acids.